A selection of T cell receptor beta chains follows, all from one sample in a study of siplizumab effects on memory and regulatory T cells. Sequencing was performed with immunoSEQ multiplex PCR; in TCRdb, only in-frame clones are kept and a portion is missing. In the table there are tens of thousands of clones, over 90% of which are singletons. The source material was CD8+ T cells sorted from blood. The source is a human donor in good health. The CDR3 runs from the conserved cysteine through the conserved F or W. The order of the fields is J gene, CDR3 length, clone size, V gene, D gene, CDR3 protein, CDR3 DNA. A D gene is named only where the DNA matches it firmly. Some rows mark clone size as missing; the rest say once, few, many or name a class of expanded clone.

j_gene: TRBJ2-1; len: 11; abundance: NA; v_gene: TRBV27; d_gene: NA; CDR3aa: CASSNYNEQFF; CDR3nt: TGTGCCAGCAGTAACTACAATGAGCAGTTCTTC
j_gene: TRBJ2-2; len: 14; abundance: NA; v_gene: TRBV7-9; d_gene: NA; CDR3aa: CASSLVRYTGELFF; CDR3nt: TGTGCCAGCAGCTTAGTCCGGTACACCGGGGAGCTGTTTTTT
j_gene: TRBJ2-3; len: 16; abundance: NA; v_gene: TRBV2; d_gene: TRBD2; CDR3aa: CASSERSLRDYDTQYF; CDR3nt: TGTGCCAGCAGTGAGAGATCCCTTAGGGACTATGATACGCAGTATTTT
j_gene: TRBJ1-2; len: 16; abundance: NA; v_gene: TRBV10-3; d_gene: NA; CDR3aa: CAISEQRGYHPDGYTF; CDR3nt: TGTGCCATCAGTGAGCAAAGAGGGTACCATCCGGATGGCTACACCTTC
j_gene: TRBJ2-1; len: 16; abundance: NA; v_gene: TRBV15; d_gene: NA; CDR3aa: CATSTSRPSSYNEQFF; CDR3nt: TGTGCCACCAGCACCTCTCGGCCGAGCTCCTACAATGAGCAGTTCTTC
j_gene: TRBJ2-5; len: 15; abundance: NA; v_gene: TRBV4-1; d_gene: TRBD1; CDR3aa: CASRRGTGGQETQYF; CDR3nt: TGCGCCAGCAGACGCGGGACAGGGGGACAAGAGACCCAGTACTTC
j_gene: TRBJ2-5; len: 15; abundance: NA; v_gene: TRBV15; d_gene: NA; CDR3aa: CATSEENRDGETQYF; CDR3nt: TGTGCCACCAGCGAAGAGAACAGGGATGGAGAGACCCAGTACTTC
j_gene: TRBJ2-7; len: 13; abundance: NA; v_gene: TRBV30; d_gene: NA; CDR3aa: CAWSPTTHSEQYF; CDR3nt: TGTGCCTGGAGTCCTACGACTCATTCCGAGCAGTACTTC
j_gene: TRBJ2-1; len: 12; abundance: NA; v_gene: TRBV5-1; d_gene: NA; CDR3aa: CATRRGLDEQFF; CDR3nt: TGCGCCACCCGACGGGGTCTTGATGAGCAGTTCTTC
j_gene: TRBJ2-7; len: 16; abundance: NA; v_gene: TRBV7-8; d_gene: TRBD2; CDR3aa: CASSFLAGDSSYEQYF; CDR3nt: TGTGCCAGCAGCTTCCTAGCGGGAGACTCCTCCTACGAGCAGTACTTC
j_gene: TRBJ2-1; len: 13; abundance: NA; v_gene: TRBV28; d_gene: NA; CDR3aa: CASSFSGTNEQFF; CDR3nt: TGTGCCAGCAGTTTCAGTGGGACCAATGAGCAGTTCTTC
j_gene: TRBJ2-7; len: 16; abundance: NA; v_gene: TRBV7-9; d_gene: TRBD1; CDR3aa: CASSLPTGTGWYEQYF; CDR3nt: TGTGCCAGCAGCTTACCGACCGGGACAGGGTGGTACGAGCAGTACTTC
j_gene: TRBJ2-7; len: 14; abundance: once; v_gene: TRBV4-1; d_gene: TRBD2; CDR3aa: CASSQLAASYEQYF; CDR3nt: TGCGCCAGCAGCCAACTAGCGGCCTCCTACGAGCAGTACTTC
j_gene: TRBJ1-4; len: 15; abundance: NA; v_gene: TRBV4-1; d_gene: NA; CDR3aa: CASSQDPGIGEKLFF; CDR3nt: TGCGCCAGCAGCCAAGATCCGGGAATAGGCGAAAAACTGTTTTTT
j_gene: TRBJ2-7; len: 12; abundance: NA; v_gene: TRBV5-6; d_gene: NA; CDR3aa: CASSWQEGEQYF; CDR3nt: TGTGCCAGCAGTTGGCAGGAGGGCGAGCAGTACTTC
j_gene: TRBJ2-2; len: 12; abundance: NA; v_gene: TRBV9; d_gene: NA; CDR3aa: CASSLPAGELFF; CDR3nt: TGTGCCAGCAGCCTGCCGGCCGGGGAGCTGTTTTTT
j_gene: TRBJ2-7; len: 15; abundance: NA; v_gene: TRBV6-5; d_gene: NA; CDR3aa: CASSELYREYYEQYF; CDR3nt: TGTGCCAGCAGCGAACTTTATCGGGAGTACTACGAGCAGTACTTC
j_gene: TRBJ2-1; len: 15; abundance: once; v_gene: TRBV16; d_gene: TRBD2; CDR3aa: CASSARDYKYDEQFF; CDR3nt: TGTGCCAGCAGCGCCCGGGACTATAAATACGATGAGCAGTTCTTC
j_gene: TRBJ2-5; len: 13; abundance: NA; v_gene: TRBV7-3; d_gene: TRBD2; CDR3aa: CASSLDGGETQYF; CDR3nt: TGTGCCAGCAGCTTGGACGGGGGGGAGACCCAGTACTTC
j_gene: TRBJ1-1; len: 14; abundance: once; v_gene: TRBV6-5; d_gene: NA; CDR3aa: CASSYGDYVTEAFF; CDR3nt: TGTGCCAGCAGTTACGGGGACTACGTCACTGAAGCTTTCTTT
j_gene: TRBJ1-4; len: 15; abundance: NA; v_gene: TRBV6-6; d_gene: NA; CDR3aa: CASSYSGPTGEKLFF; CDR3nt: TGTGCCAGCAGTTACTCGGGACCCACGGGAGAAAAACTGTTTTTT
j_gene: TRBJ2-7; len: 14; abundance: NA; v_gene: TRBV29-1; d_gene: TRBD2; CDR3aa: CSVRTSGRRYEQYF; CDR3nt: TGCAGCGTTCGCACTAGCGGGAGGAGGTACGAGCAGTACTTC
j_gene: TRBJ2-2; len: 12; abundance: NA; v_gene: TRBV15; d_gene: NA; CDR3aa: CALMGGTGELFF; CDR3nt: TGTGCCTTAATGGGGGGCACCGGGGAGCTGTTTTTT
j_gene: TRBJ2-1; len: 15; abundance: NA; v_gene: TRBV2; d_gene: TRBD2; CDR3aa: CASRLAGGSYNEQFF; CDR3nt: TGTGCCAGCAGGTTAGCGGGTGGCTCCTACAATGAGCAGTTCTTC
j_gene: TRBJ2-1; len: 15; abundance: NA; v_gene: TRBV7-3; d_gene: NA; CDR3aa: CASSLGGLSSNEQFF; CDR3nt: TGTGCCAGCAGCTTAGGAGGACTATCTTCCAATGAGCAGTTCTTC
j_gene: TRBJ2-5; len: 14; abundance: NA; v_gene: TRBV28; d_gene: NA; CDR3aa: CASSPLGEGETQYF; CDR3nt: TGTGCCAGCAGTCCCCTTGGGGAAGGAGAGACCCAGTACTTC
j_gene: TRBJ2-3; len: 15; abundance: NA; v_gene: TRBV5-8; d_gene: TRBD1; CDR3aa: CASSLGQGSTDTQYF; CDR3nt: TGTGCCAGCAGCCTGGGACAGGGGAGCACAGATACGCAGTATTTT
j_gene: TRBJ1-2; len: 13; abundance: NA; v_gene: TRBV10-3; d_gene: NA; CDR3aa: CAAGGVMEDGYTF; CDR3nt: TGTGCCGCAGGCGGGGTGATGGAAGATGGCTACACCTTC
j_gene: TRBJ2-1; len: 16; abundance: NA; v_gene: TRBV28; d_gene: NA; CDR3aa: CASSPTTGRGYNEQFF; CDR3nt: TGTGCCAGCAGTCCCACGACAGGGAGGGGGTACAATGAGCAGTTCTTC
j_gene: TRBJ1-5; len: 15; abundance: NA; v_gene: TRBV28; d_gene: TRBD1; CDR3aa: CASSFGTGIWQPQHF; CDR3nt: TGTGCCAGCAGTTTCGGGACAGGGATCTGGCAGCCCCAGCATTTT
j_gene: TRBJ2-7; len: 13; abundance: NA; v_gene: TRBV9; d_gene: TRBD2; CDR3aa: CASSGAGGYEQYF; CDR3nt: TGTGCCAGCAGCGGTGCGGGGGGCTACGAGCAGTACTTC
j_gene: TRBJ1-5; len: 15; abundance: NA; v_gene: TRBV27; d_gene: TRBD1; CDR3aa: CASKPGQGMDQPQHF; CDR3nt: TGTGCCAGCAAACCGGGACAGGGGATGGATCAGCCCCAGCATTTT
j_gene: TRBJ2-1; len: 12; abundance: NA; v_gene: TRBV7-9; d_gene: NA; CDR3aa: CASSLGADGQFF; CDR3nt: TGTGCCAGCAGCTTAGGTGCAGACGGACAGTTCTTC
j_gene: TRBJ2-1; len: 13; abundance: NA; v_gene: TRBV28; d_gene: TRBD1; CDR3aa: CAIQGQNYNEQFF; CDR3nt: TGTGCCATCCAGGGACAGAACTACAATGAGCAGTTCTTC
j_gene: TRBJ1-1; len: 11; abundance: NA; v_gene: TRBV30; d_gene: NA; CDR3aa: CAWSGQLEAFF; CDR3nt: TGTGCCTGGAGTGGACAGCTCGAAGCTTTCTTT
j_gene: TRBJ1-2; len: 15; abundance: NA; v_gene: TRBV6-5; d_gene: TRBD1; CDR3aa: CASSLGQGLSYGYTF; CDR3nt: TGTGCCAGCAGTCTGGGACAGGGGCTAAGCTATGGCTACACCTTC
j_gene: TRBJ1-1; len: 13; abundance: NA; v_gene: TRBV11-2; d_gene: NA; CDR3aa: CASSLSDNTEAFF; CDR3nt: TGTGCCAGCAGCTTATCTGATAACACTGAAGCTTTCTTT
j_gene: TRBJ1-4; len: 13; abundance: NA; v_gene: TRBV28; d_gene: NA; CDR3aa: CASTTGVDEKLFF; CDR3nt: TGTGCCAGCACCACGGGGGTGGATGAAAAACTGTTTTTT
j_gene: TRBJ2-7; len: 12; abundance: NA; v_gene: TRBV30; d_gene: NA; CDR3aa: CAWQGNSYEQYF; CDR3nt: TGTGCCTGGCAGGGAAACAGCTACGAGCAGTACTTC
j_gene: TRBJ2-1; len: 12; abundance: NA; v_gene: TRBV28; d_gene: NA; CDR3aa: CASRSSTISQFF; CDR3nt: TGTGCCAGCAGGTCCTCGACTATCTCGCAGTTCTTC
j_gene: TRBJ2-2; len: 13; abundance: NA; v_gene: TRBV9; d_gene: NA; CDR3aa: CASSGGTRRSLFF; CDR3nt: TGTGCCAGCAGCGGCGGGACAAGGAGGTCGCTGTTTTTT
j_gene: TRBJ2-1; len: 16; abundance: NA; v_gene: TRBV4-1; d_gene: TRBD2; CDR3aa: CASSRSAGRALDEQFF; CDR3nt: TGCGCCAGCAGCCGGTCAGCCGGGAGGGCCCTGGATGAGCAGTTCTTC
j_gene: TRBJ1-1; len: 14; abundance: NA; v_gene: TRBV4-1; d_gene: NA; CDR3aa: CASSQGDRNPEAFF; CDR3nt: TGCGCCAGCAGCCAGGGCGACAGGAACCCCGAAGCTTTCTTT
j_gene: TRBJ2-3; len: 13; abundance: NA; v_gene: TRBV7-6; d_gene: NA; CDR3aa: CASSDTRADPQYF; CDR3nt: TGTGCCAGCAGCGACACCCGGGCGGATCCGCAGTATTTT
j_gene: TRBJ2-2; len: 15; abundance: NA; v_gene: TRBV27; d_gene: TRBD2; CDR3aa: CASSLRLASLGELFF; CDR3nt: TGTGCCAGCAGTCTCAGACTAGCGTCCCTTGGGGAGCTGTTTTTT
j_gene: TRBJ1-3; len: 16; abundance: NA; v_gene: TRBV7-9; d_gene: NA; CDR3aa: CASSQVLNGAGNTIYF; CDR3nt: TGTGCCAGCAGCCAAGTTCTTAACGGTGCTGGAAACACCATATATTTT
j_gene: TRBJ2-7; len: 14; abundance: NA; v_gene: TRBV27; d_gene: NA; CDR3aa: CASSQQTYSYEQYF; CDR3nt: TGTGCCAGCAGTCAACAGACATATTCCTACGAGCAGTACTTC
j_gene: TRBJ2-7; len: 12; abundance: NA; v_gene: TRBV28; d_gene: NA; CDR3aa: CASSFPGGEQYF; CDR3nt: TGTGCCAGCAGTTTCCCAGGCGGCGAGCAGTACTTC
j_gene: TRBJ2-7; len: 16; abundance: NA; v_gene: TRBV12-5; d_gene: TRBD1; CDR3aa: CASGSDDRAHLYEQYF; CDR3nt: TGTGCTAGTGGTTCCGACGACAGGGCCCATTTGTACGAGCAGTACTTC
j_gene: TRBJ1-5; len: 18; abundance: NA; v_gene: TRBV9; d_gene: NA; CDR3aa: CASSPRGRTGDSNQPQHF; CDR3nt: TGTGCCAGCAGCCCCCGAGGGAGGACCGGGGATAGCAATCAGCCCCAGCATTTT
j_gene: TRBJ2-3; len: 14; abundance: NA; v_gene: TRBV6-4; d_gene: TRBD2; CDR3aa: CASSDSGLADTQYF; CDR3nt: TGTGCCAGCAGTGACTCGGGACTAGCAGATACGCAGTATTTT
j_gene: TRBJ2-3; len: 15; abundance: NA; v_gene: TRBV7-2; d_gene: NA; CDR3aa: CASSLYSPPSDTQYF; CDR3nt: TGTGCCAGCAGCTTATACTCCCCCCCGTCCGATACGCAGTATTTT
j_gene: TRBJ2-1; len: 14; abundance: NA; v_gene: TRBV7-9; d_gene: TRBD2; CDR3aa: CASSLPGGDNEQFF; CDR3nt: TGTGCCAGCAGCCTTCCCGGGGGGGACAATGAGCAGTTCTTC
j_gene: TRBJ1-1; len: 12; abundance: once; v_gene: TRBV27; d_gene: NA; CDR3aa: CASSFKGTEAFF; CDR3nt: TGTGCCAGCAGTTTTAAAGGGACTGAAGCTTTCTTT
j_gene: TRBJ2-7; len: 15; abundance: few; v_gene: TRBV9; d_gene: NA; CDR3aa: CASSVETGAYYEQYF; CDR3nt: TGTGCCAGCAGCGTAGAAACAGGTGCTTACTACGAGCAGTACTTC
j_gene: TRBJ2-6; len: 15; abundance: NA; v_gene: TRBV19; d_gene: NA; CDR3aa: CASSIRESGANVLTF; CDR3nt: TGTGCCAGTAGTATTAGGGAGTCTGGGGCCAACGTCCTGACTTTC
j_gene: TRBJ1-5; len: 15; abundance: NA; v_gene: TRBV6-1; d_gene: NA; CDR3aa: CASNLWGDSNQPQHF; CDR3nt: TGTGCCAGCAATCTTTGGGGGGATAGCAATCAGCCCCAGCATTTT
j_gene: TRBJ1-2; len: 14; abundance: NA; v_gene: TRBV7-3; d_gene: NA; CDR3aa: CASSLTPGHYGYTF; CDR3nt: TGTGCCAGCAGCTTAACCCCCGGACACTATGGCTACACCTTC